The clone carrying this TCR beta chain appeared a few times. Its antigen is as yet unknown. This specimen belongs to a study of response to subunit inactivated influenza vaccine. Broader study findings: Each seasonal flu vaccination may recruit only limited new T cells, authors suggested.

MiXCR was run by TCRdb on the RT-PCR reads, yielding one entry per CDR3 protein. The sample gives hundreds of thousands of distinct CDR3 sequences, around a sixth of which show up once; roughly a tenth is in the top ten. CDR1 and CDR2 from the germline V gene are DFQATT and SNEGSKA (reference sequence). The CDR3 contains 12 residues. The germline V and J ends were trimmed by 0 bases and 3 bases, with 5 bases remaining between them. V and J are TRBV20-1 and TRBJ1-1; tentative D call: TRBD1 (5 bases). The input for sequencing was PBMCs from blood, taken roughly 5 days after vaccination. The sequence derives from a man aged 50 to 60 who received an inactivated influenza vaccine. The DNA of the CDR3 is TGCAGTGCTAGAGAACAGGACACTGAAGCTTTCTTT. Protein: CSAREQDTEAFF.